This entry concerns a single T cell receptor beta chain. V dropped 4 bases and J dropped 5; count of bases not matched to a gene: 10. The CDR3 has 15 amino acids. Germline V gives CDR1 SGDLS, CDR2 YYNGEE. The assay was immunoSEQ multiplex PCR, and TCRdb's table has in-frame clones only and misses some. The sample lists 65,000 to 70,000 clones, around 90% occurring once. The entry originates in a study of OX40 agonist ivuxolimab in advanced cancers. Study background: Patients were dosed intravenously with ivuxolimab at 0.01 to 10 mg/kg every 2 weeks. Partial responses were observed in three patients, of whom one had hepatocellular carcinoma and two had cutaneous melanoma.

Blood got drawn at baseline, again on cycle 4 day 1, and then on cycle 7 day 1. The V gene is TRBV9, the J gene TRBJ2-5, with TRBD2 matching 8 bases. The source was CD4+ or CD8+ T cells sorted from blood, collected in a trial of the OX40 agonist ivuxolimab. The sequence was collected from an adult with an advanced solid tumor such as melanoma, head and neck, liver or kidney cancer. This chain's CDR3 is CASSKMGLVGETQYF. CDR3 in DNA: TGTGCCAGCAGCAAAATGGGACTAGTCGGGGAGACCCAGTACTTC.